The source of this TCR beta chain is a study of cytomegalovirus exposure and HLA in healthy donors. The PCR employed 60 Vbeta primers together with 13 Jbeta primers. Data came from immunoSEQ multiplex PCR; TCRdb stores just in-frame clones and leaves some out. Here the sample table reports more than 65,000 clones. V lost 5 bases to trimming and J lost 5 bases, with 12 bases between them. Germline V gene sequence: CDR1 MNHEY, CDR2 SVGAGI. The CDR3 is made up of 13 amino acids. The TCR comes from a middle-aged man in good health and CMV-seronegative. Input material: PBMCs. The V call is TRBV6-5, the J call TRBJ2-5, with TRBD2 as a possible D gene (5 bases). The CDR3 reads CASSGLVRETQYF. In DNA, the CDR3 is TGTGCCAGCAGTGGACTGGTCAGGGAGACCCAGTACTTC.